These 32 T cell receptor beta chains came from one sample sequenced in a study of cytomegalovirus exposure and HLA in healthy donors. Amplification used 60 Vbeta primers and 13 Jbeta primers. The assay was immunoSEQ multiplex PCR, and TCRdb's table has in-frame clones only and misses some. Of fewer than 200,000 clones in the sample, roughly 84% were seen once. Sequenced: PBMCs. These receptors were collected from a male donor in good health and CMV-seronegative.

There are a few counts of this clone. This chain joins TRBV11-2 and TRBJ2-2, with D perhaps matching TRBD1 (5 bases). This CDR3 is built from 14 residues. V was clipped by 3 bases and J by 7 bases, with 12 bases between them. Germline V CDR1 and CDR2: SGHAT, FQNNGV. The chain's CDR3 is CASSFPKGDGELFF. DNA for the CDR3: TGTGCCAGCAGCTTCCCCAAAGGGGACGGGGAGCTGTTTTTT.

The chain combines TRBV10-3 with TRBJ1-1, with D tentatively TRBD1 (5 bases). The CDR3 extends over 13 amino acids. Trimming pared 4 bases from V and 0 bases from J, leaving 6 bases between. Germline loops: CDR1 ENHRY, CDR2 SYGVKD. The CDR3, as DNA: TGTGCCATCAGTGGGGGCTTGAACACTGAAGCTTTCTTT. Its protein product is CAISGGLNTEAFF.

The CDR3 spells CASSPKGGATDTQYF. CDR3 nucleotide sequence: TGTGCCAGCAGCCCAAAGGGAGGGGCCACAGATACGCAGTATTTT. The rearrangement links TRBV28 to TRBJ2-3; 7 bases align to TRBD2. This CDR3 is built from 15 residues. CDR1 and CDR2 (germline): MDHEN, SYDVKM. The V and J ends lost 6 bases and 2 bases, in that order; junction bases with no gene match: 8.

V gene TRBV18 combines with J gene TRBJ1-2; 7 positions match TRBD1. Trimming took 5 bases from V and 1 from J; bases not matched to a gene: 13. The CDR3 totals 17 residues. Germline V lookup: CDR1 KGHSH, CDR2 LQKENI. CDR3 bases: TGTGCCAGCTCAGCCACCGGGACAGAACTTAATAACTATGGCTACACCTTC. Its protein product is CASSATGTELNNYGYTF.

The rearrangement uses TRBV18 and TRBJ1-4, with D unresolved. The length of the CDR3 is 13 residues. CDR1 and CDR2 from the germline V gene are KGHSH and LQKENI. The V and J ends lost 5 bases and 7 bases respectively, with 11 bases between them. The CDR3 nucleotides read TGTGCCAGCTCAATCGGGAGACGTGAAAAACTGTTTTTT. Its protein is CASSIGRREKLFF.

This clone occurred once. The genes are TRBV6-4 and TRBJ1-4, with a tentative D call TRBD1 (6 bases). V shed 10 bases and J shed 10 bases, with 22 bases lying between them. CDR3 size: 14 residues. The germline V gene encodes CDR1 MRHNA and CDR2 SNTAGT. The CDR3 loop reads CATPGGQGVGKLFF. In DNA form, the CDR3 reads TGTGCCACCCCTGGGGGCCAGGGTGTGGGAAAACTGTTTTTT.

V usage is TRBV6-1 and J usage is TRBJ1-6, with a possible D match to TRBD1 (6 bases). Germline loops: CDR1 MNHNS, CDR2 SASEGT. This CDR3 has 18 residues. V shed 3 bases and J shed 5 bases, with 20 bases lying between them. CDR3 sequence: CASSEEARTASNNSPLHF. The CDR3 nucleotides read TGTGCCAGCAGTGAGGAAGCCAGGACAGCCAGCAATAATTCACCCCTCCACTTT.

V gene TRBV5-1 combines with J gene TRBJ2-5; 7 positions agree with TRBD1. CDR1 and CDR2 (germline): SGHRS, YFSETQ. Trimming removed 0 bases from V and 5 bases from J; junction bases left unmatched: 4. This CDR3 has 14 amino acids. The CDR3 reads CASSLGDRAETQYF. In DNA, the CDR3 is TGCGCCAGCAGCTTGGGCGACAGGGCCGAGACCCAGTACTTC.

The gene calls are TRBV28 and TRBJ2-7; unclear D gene. The CDR3 contains 13 residues. V lost 4 bases, J lost 0 bases, and 7 bases lay in between. Germline values: CDR1 MDHEN, CDR2 SYDVKM. Written as DNA, the CDR3 is TGTGCCAGCAGTTCCGAGCCCTCCTACGAGCAGTACTTC. Translated: CASSSEPSYEQYF.

This clone was observed a single time. The chain links TRBV5-1 to TRBJ2-5; D possibly corresponds to TRBD2 (5 bases). Germline V gene lookup returns CDR1 SGHRS and CDR2 YFSETQ. The CDR3 runs to 13 residues. Trimming stripped 0 bases from V and 7 bases from J, with 10 bases between. CDR3 DNA: TGCGCCAGCAGCTTGGATCGGGGTGGGACCCAGTACTTC. Encoded protein: CASSLDRGGTQYF.

The CDR3 sequence: CASSLAGREQYF. The CDR3 DNA follows: TGTGCCAGCAGTTTGGCGGGGCGCGAGCAGTACTTC. J is TRBJ2-7 and V is TRBV28; possible D gene TRBD2, 6 bases. The CDR3 is 12 residues long. In germline, CDR1 is MDHEN, CDR2 SYDVKM. Trimming shortened V by 3 bases and J by 6 bases, and 9 bases separated the two germline ends.

The V gene is TRBV28, the J gene TRBJ2-4, with 9 bases aligning to TRBD1. With V trimmed by 5 bases and J by 4 bases, 6 bases remained unmatched. Germline V gene data show CDR1 as MDHEN and CDR2 as SYDVKM. This CDR3 has 15 residues. CDR3 region: CASSLQGATKNIQYF. The CDR3 nucleotides read TGTGCCAGCAGTCTACAGGGGGCCACGAAAAACATTCAGTACTTC.

In this sample, this clone turned up a few times. The chain uses TRBV6-5 and TRBJ2-3, with TRBD1 matching over 7 bases. V dropped 0 bases and J dropped 6; count of bases not matched to a gene: 9. Germline assignment: CDR1 MNHEY and CDR2 SVGAGI. The CDR3 loop spans 16 amino acids. The CDR3 nucleotides read TGTGCCAGCAGTTACTCGAAGGGGGCGTCGCTGGATACGCAGTATTTT. Translated, it gives CASSYSKGASLDTQYF.

This rearrangement joins TRBV4-1 to TRBJ2-7; a weak D match, TRBD1 (5 bases). The CDR3 length is 15 residues. In germline, CDR1 is MGHRA, CDR2 YSYEKL. V was clipped by 1 base and J by 3 bases, with 13 bases between them. CDR3 coding DNA: TGCGCCAGCAGCCAAGGGTGGGCAGGGCTCTACGAGCAGTACTTC. It translates to CASSQGWAGLYEQYF.

The V gene is TRBV27, the J gene TRBJ2-3, with no clear D. There are 15 residues in the CDR3. Trimming removed 3 bases from V and 0 bases from J, with 10 bases in between. Germline loops: CDR1 MNHEY, CDR2 SMNVEV (reference sequence). The CDR3 loop reads CASSFRGSSTDTQYF. DNA for the CDR3: TGTGCCAGCAGTTTCCGTGGCAGTAGCACAGATACGCAGTATTTT.

This clone was counted between two and nine times. The chain has TRBV7-6 and TRBJ2-7; 8 bases are a match to TRBD1. The CDR3 extends over 18 amino acids. The V gene's germline CDR1 is SGHVS and CDR2 FNYEAQ. V was pared by 1 base and J by 0 bases, with 11 bases of the junction left unmatched. CDR3 nucleotide sequence: TGTGCCAGCAGCTTAGTGTTTTATTTGGGACAGGACTCCTACGAGCAGTACTTC. Its translation: CASSLVFYLGQDSYEQYF.

J is TRBJ2-6 and V is TRBV29-1; D possibly corresponds to TRBD1 (5 bases). The V end was cut by 5 bases, the J end by 0 bases, with 11 bases between. Germline CDR1 is SQVTM and CDR2 is ANQGSEA. CDR3 length equals 15 residues. CDR3 in DNA: TGCAGCGTTCCCTTTGACAGCTCTGGGGCCAACGTCCTGACTTTC. Amino acid sequence: CSVPFDSSGANVLTF.

The chain carries TRBV20-1 and TRBJ2-3; unclear D gene. V shed 3 bases and J shed 4 bases, with 2 bases lying between them. Germline V CDR1 and CDR2: DFQATT, SNEGSKA (reference sequence). The CDR3 is made up of 10 amino acids. In nucleotides, the CDR3 is TGCAGTGCTAGCTCAGATACGCAGTATTTT. This codes for CSASSDTQYF.

This chain joins TRBV9 and TRBJ2-7; the match to TRBD1 covers 8 bases. Germline loops: CDR1 SGDLS, CDR2 YYNGEE. V was pared by 2 bases and J by 4 bases, with 17 bases of the junction left unmatched. This CDR3 has 18 residues. CDR3 sequence (DNA): TGTGCCAGCAGCGTTCATCCCGGACAGGGAGACTTGCGATACGAGCAGTACTTC. Translated, it gives CASSVHPGQGDLRYEQYF.

The chain carries TRBV19 and TRBJ2-1; D remains ambiguous. The CDR3 runs to 16 residues. Germline assignment: CDR1 LNHDA and CDR2 SQIVND (reference sequence). The V end was cut by 5 bases, the J end by 5 bases, with 19 bases between. The CDR3, as DNA: TGTGCCAGTAGTGTCCAGGCCGGAAACCGGAACAATGAGCAGTTCTTC. This sequence encodes CASSVQAGNRNNEQFF. Using reference TRBV19 and TRBJ2-1 for the parts outside the CDR3, the full variable domain is DGGITQSPKYLFRKEGQNVTLSCEQNLNHDAMYWYRQDPGQGLRLIYYSQIVNDFQKGDIAEGYSVSREKKESFPLTVTSAQKNPTAFYLCASSVQAGNRNNEQFFGPGTRLTVL.

Of note for this clone: Other DNA sequences in this specimen translate into the identical CDR3. The chain combines TRBV9 with TRBJ2-5; a weak D match, TRBD2 (6 bases). The ends were cut back, 0 bases at V and 0 bases at J, with 6 bases in the middle. The CDR3 totals 14 residues. CDR1 and CDR2 from the germline V gene are SGDLS and YYNGEE. CDR3 bases: TGTGCCAGCAGCGTAGGGGACTACCAAGAGACCCAGTACTTC. Residues: CASSVGDYQETQYF.

This CDR3 reads CASSFVGGQETQYF. DNA for the CDR3: TGTGCCAGCAGTTTTGTCGGCGGGCAAGAGACCCAGTACTTC. The chain combines TRBV28 with TRBJ2-5, with a possible D match to TRBD2 (5 bases). This CDR3 has 14 amino acids. V was shortened by 3 bases and J by 2 bases, with 10 bases between the two germline ends. Per the germline V gene, CDR1 is MDHEN and CDR2 is SYDVKM.

This clone was seen a handful of times. V and J are TRBV7-2 and TRBJ2-2, with 10 bases lining up with TRBD1. The CDR3 has 15 residues. Germline CDR1 is SGHTA and CDR2 is FQGNSA. V trimming: 4 bases; J trimming: 4 bases; junction bases outside the gene matches: 3. The CDR3 region has the DNA TGTGCCAGCAGCTGGTGGACAGGGGGCACCGGGGAGCTGTTTTTT. Protein sequence: CASSWWTGGTGELFF.

The sample holds a few counts of this clone. This rearrangement joins TRBV6-1 to TRBJ1-4, with a weak D call TRBD1 (6 bases). V lost 4 bases to trimming and J lost 4 bases, with 13 bases between them. This CDR3 comprises 15 residues. Germline V gene data show CDR1 as MNHNS and CDR2 as SASEGT. The CDR3 protein is CASSAYQGSNEKLFF. The DNA for the CDR3 is TGTGCCAGCAGTGCCTACCAGGGGAGTAATGAAAAACTGTTTTTT.

The rearrangement uses TRBV4-2 and TRBJ1-4; D gene unclear. V lost 5 bases, J lost 0 bases, and 10 bases lay in between. In germline, CDR1 is LGHNA, CDR2 YNFKEQ. The CDR3 length is 15 residues. This CDR3 reads CASSSSSATNEKLFF. CDR3 in DNA: TGTGCCAGCAGCTCGTCGTCGGCAACTAATGAAAAACTGTTTTTT.

Comments on this clone: The junction differs from germline at one of its ends, possibly a read error. The V gene is TRBV7-9, the J gene TRBJ1-5; a weak D match, TRBD1 (6 bases). Germline V gene lookup returns CDR1 SEHNR and CDR2 FQNEAQ (reference sequence). This CDR3 spans 15 amino acids. CDR3 in amino acids: CSSSPEGQSNQPQHF. The CDR3 nucleotides read TGTTCCAGCAGCCCGGAAGGACAGAGCAATCAGCCCCAGCATTTT.

This chain joins TRBV23-1 and TRBJ2-7, with 7 bases lining up with TRBD1. TRBV23-1 is designated an ORF whose function remains uncertain. The CDR3 spans 18 residues. J gave up 2 bases and V 0 bases, and 13 bases lay outside the gene matches. The CDR3 nucleotides read TGCGCCAGCAGTCAATCTTCCCTTCCGACAGGGACGCCCTACGAGCAGTACTTC. As protein: CASSQSSLPTGTPYEQYF.

This chain links TRBV5-4 with TRBJ2-2; D perhaps matches TRBD1 (7 bases). The germline CDR1 and CDR2 sequences are SGHNT and YYREEE (reference sequence). V was pared by 3 bases and J by 9 bases, with 21 bases between. The length of the CDR3 is 16 residues. CDR3 nucleotide sequence: TGTGCCAGCAGCTCCGAGACAGGGCGAGGGACTCGGGAGCTGTTTTTT. Protein product: CASSSETGRGTRELFF.

The V call is TRBV6-1, the J call TRBJ1-2; D is unclear. Trimming removed 11 bases from V and 6 bases from J, with 19 bases in between. The germline V gene has CDR1 MNHNS and CDR2 SASEGT. The CDR3 consists of 13 residues. The CDR3 bases are TGTGCCTGTAGAATGACGGAGGACCATGGCTACACCTTC. Translation: CACRMTEDHGYTF.

This chain links TRBV11-2 with TRBJ2-7, with TRBD2 identical over 7 bases. CDR1 and CDR2 from the germline V gene are SGHAT and FQNNGV. The CDR3 spans 13 residues. V gave up 3 bases and J gave up 7 bases; unmatched junction bases: 6. As DNA, the CDR3 is TGTGCCAGCAGCTTGCTAGCGGAGGGAGAGCAGTACTTC. Translated: CASSLLAEGEQYF.

This chain uses TRBV7-8 with TRBJ2-7; TRBD1 aligns across 8 bases. The CDR3 is 14 residues long. Germline lookup yields CDR1 SGHVS and CDR2 FQNEAQ. J lost 4 bases, V lost 4 bases, and 6 bases had no gene match. As DNA, the CDR3 is TGTGCCAGCAGCTCCCCGGGACAGGTTTACGAGCAGTACTTC. Translating it yields CASSSPGQVYEQYF.

This chain connects TRBV6-1 to TRBJ2-5; no reliable D call. This CDR3 is built from 15 residues. Trimming shortened V by 2 bases and J by 0 bases, and 10 bases separated the two germline ends. Germline CDR1 reads MNHNS; CDR2 reads SASEGT. CDR3: CASSETAANQETQYF. DNA of the CDR3: TGTGCCAGCAGTGAAACAGCCGCCAACCAAGAGACCCAGTACTTC.